This T cell receptor (beta chain) was obtained from a study of cytomegalovirus exposure and HLA in healthy donors. Concerning this clone: As yet, its antigen is unknown.

Findings and limits, study-wide: In a later analysis, V- and J-gene trimming of beta chains associated with a DCLRE1C missense variant, replicated independently.

The PCR ran on 60 Vbeta and 13 Jbeta primers. Generated by immunoSEQ multiplex PCR, the TCRdb table keeps only in-frame clones and is missing some. The table has 120,000 or so clones, around 82% seen once. The germline V gene encodes CDR1 ENHRY and CDR2 SYGVKD. The CDR3 extends over 20 amino acids. The ends lost 4 bases at V and 4 bases at J; junction bases unmatched: 22. V is TRBV10-3 and J is TRBJ2-3; 8 bases line up with TRBD2. The sample comprised PBMCs. This clonotype originated in a woman aged 35 to 49 in good health and CMV-seropositive. CDR3 protein: CAISAQLGPLAGPRADTQYF. Written as DNA, the CDR3 is TGTGCCATCAGTGCCCAACTGGGCCCCCTAGCGGGCCCTCGGGCAGATACGCAGTATTTT.